This TCR beta chain was captured in a study of identical twins. Trimming shortened V by 2 bases and J by 5 bases, and 12 bases separated the two germline ends. CDR3 length: 15 residues. Germline values: CDR1 LGHDT, CDR2 YNNKEL (reference sequence). Each CDR3 protein is one row after TCRdb ran MiXCR on the 5' RACE reads. Found here are hundreds of thousands of distinct CDR3 sequences, around 8.3% of them singletons; the top ten hold roughly 0.97%. These data also featured in a second study, about yellow fever vaccine responses in identical twins.

This TCR came from a woman under 30 in good health. The gene calls are TRBV3-1 and TRBJ2-2; weak D call: TRBD1 (6 bases). The material sequenced was PBMCs. In DNA, the CDR3 is TGTGCCAGCAGCCAAAGACGTCAGGGGACCGGGGAGCTGTTTTTT. Protein product: CASSQRRQGTGELFF.